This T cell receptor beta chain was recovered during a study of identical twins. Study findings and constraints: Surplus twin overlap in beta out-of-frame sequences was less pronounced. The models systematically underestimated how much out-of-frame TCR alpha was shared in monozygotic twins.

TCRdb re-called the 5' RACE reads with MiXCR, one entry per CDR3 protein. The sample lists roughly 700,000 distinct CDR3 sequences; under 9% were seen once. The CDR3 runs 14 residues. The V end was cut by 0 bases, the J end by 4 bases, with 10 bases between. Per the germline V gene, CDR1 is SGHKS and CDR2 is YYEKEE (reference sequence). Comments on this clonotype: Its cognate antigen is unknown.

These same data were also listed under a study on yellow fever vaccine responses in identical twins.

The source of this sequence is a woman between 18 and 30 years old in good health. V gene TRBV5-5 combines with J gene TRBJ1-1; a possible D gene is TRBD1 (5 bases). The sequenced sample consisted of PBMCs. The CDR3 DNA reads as TGTGCCAGCAGCTTGGTAGGGACGGCCACTGAAGCTTTCTTT. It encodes CASSLVGTATEAFF.